Listed below are T cell receptor beta chains from one sample, sequenced in a study of blood T cell repertoires in COVID-19. Sequenced by immunoSEQ multiplex PCR; TCRdb stores in-frame clones only, minus some. The sample consists of 150,000 to 200,000 clones, 81% of them appearing once. Sequenced: peripheral blood. Every receptor here comes from a man aged 55 to 70 with active or convalescent COVID-19. Each CDR3 is given with its conserved first and last residue. A D gene is named only where the DNA matches it firmly. Clone size appears in some rows only: once, few, many, or a class for an expanded clone.

D gene: TRBD1
J gene: TRBJ2-2
clone size: NA
V gene: TRBV5-4
CDR3 protein: CASHQDRVAGELFF
CDR3 DNA: TGTGCCAGCCACCAGGACAGGGTGGCCGGGGAGCTGTTTTTT

D gene: NA
J gene: TRBJ2-5
clone size: NA
V gene: TRBV7-7
CDR3 protein: CASNRLDLTWTQYF
CDR3 DNA: TGTGCCAGCAACCGCCTAGACTTGACGTGGACCCAGTACTTC

D gene: NA
J gene: TRBJ1-1
clone size: NA
V gene: TRBV5-4
CDR3 protein: CASSLGQYTEAFF
CDR3 DNA: TGTGCCAGCAGCTTGGGACAGTACACTGAAGCTTTCTTT

D gene: TRBD1
J gene: TRBJ1-5
clone size: once
V gene: TRBV28
CDR3 protein: CASSGDRVDQPQHF
CDR3 DNA: TGTGCCAGCAGTGGGGACAGGGTCGACCAGCCCCAGCATTTT

D gene: NA
J gene: TRBJ2-3
clone size: NA
V gene: TRBV24-1
CDR3 protein: CATSDSRSSTDTQYF
CDR3 DNA: TGTGCCACCAGTGATTCCAGATCTAGCACAGATACGCAGTATTTT

D gene: TRBD1
J gene: TRBJ1-6
clone size: few
V gene: TRBV28
CDR3 protein: CASSSTGGAPLGSPLHF
CDR3 DNA: TGTGCCAGCAGTTCGACAGGGGGCGCCCCGCTAGGGTCACCCCTCCACTTT

D gene: TRBD1
J gene: TRBJ2-5
clone size: few
V gene: TRBV5-1
CDR3 protein: CATSRTGGKETQYF
CDR3 DNA: TGCGCCACCTCTCGGACAGGGGGTAAAGAGACCCAGTACTTC

D gene: TRBD1
J gene: TRBJ1-6
clone size: NA
V gene: TRBV7-2
CDR3 protein: CASSLPNAGQAVRPLHF
CDR3 DNA: TGTGCCAGCAGCTTACCAAATGCGGGACAGGCTGTTCGACCCCTCCACTTT

D gene: NA
J gene: TRBJ2-3
clone size: many
V gene: TRBV5-1
CDR3 protein: CASSSGLDLSTDTQYF
CDR3 DNA: TGCGCCAGCAGCTCCGGACTGGATCTTAGCACAGATACGCAGTATTTT

D gene: TRBD1
J gene: TRBJ1-1
clone size: few
V gene: TRBV3-1/TRBV3-2
CDR3 protein: CASSLWTGPWWTEAFF
CDR3 DNA: TGTGCCAGCAGCCTGTGGACAGGGCCGTGGTGGACTGAAGCTTTCTTT

D gene: NA
J gene: TRBJ2-5
clone size: NA
V gene: TRBV15
CDR3 protein: CATSRVRGQETQYF
CDR3 DNA: TGTGCCACCAGCAGAGTTAGGGGACAAGAGACCCAGTACTTC

D gene: NA
J gene: TRBJ2-1
clone size: NA
V gene: TRBV6-1
CDR3 protein: CAGMSGLYNEQFF
CDR3 DNA: TGTGCCGGTATGAGCGGACTCTACAATGAGCAGTTCTTC

D gene: NA
J gene: TRBJ2-5
clone size: NA
V gene: TRBV12-3/TRBV12-4
CDR3 protein: CASGSQETQYF
CDR3 DNA: TGTGCCAGCGGGAGCCAAGAGACCCAGTACTTC

D gene: TRBD2
J gene: TRBJ2-2
clone size: NA
V gene: TRBV6-5
CDR3 protein: CASSRPSGGTGELFF
CDR3 DNA: TGTGCCAGCAGCCGTCCTAGCGGGGGCACCGGGGAGCTGTTTTTT

D gene: NA
J gene: TRBJ1-5
clone size: NA
V gene: TRBV29-1
CDR3 protein: CSSGEDQPQHF
CDR3 DNA: TGCAGCTCCGGTGAGGATCAGCCCCAGCATTTT

D gene: TRBD2
J gene: TRBJ2-3
clone size: once
V gene: TRBV9
CDR3 protein: CASSATTSGGTDTQYF
CDR3 DNA: TGTGCCAGCAGCGCTACGACTAGCGGGGGCACAGATACGCAGTATTTT

D gene: NA
J gene: TRBJ1-5
clone size: NA
V gene: TRBV7-9
CDR3 protein: CASSPEGRAQPQHF
CDR3 DNA: TGTGCCAGTTCCCCTGAAGGGCGGGCTCAGCCCCAGCATTTT

D gene: NA
J gene: TRBJ2-7
clone size: few
V gene: TRBV11-3
CDR3 protein: CASSLGLGTNAEQYF
CDR3 DNA: TGTGCCAGCAGCTTAGGCCTAGGAACGAACGCCGAGCAGTACTTC

D gene: NA
J gene: TRBJ2-2
clone size: once
V gene: TRBV5-1
CDR3 protein: CASRGRGVSGELFF
CDR3 DNA: TGCGCCAGCAGGGGCAGGGGTGTATCCGGGGAGCTGTTTTTT

D gene: TRBD1
J gene: TRBJ1-1
clone size: NA
V gene: TRBV27
CDR3 protein: CASSLGGQGAGGTEAFF
CDR3 DNA: TGTGCCAGCAGTTTAGGGGGACAGGGGGCTGGGGGGACTGAAGCTTTCTTT

D gene: NA
J gene: TRBJ1-1
clone size: NA
V gene: TRBV2
CDR3 protein: CASTDDQGMNTEAFF
CDR3 DNA: TGTGCCAGCACCGACGATCAGGGGATGAACACTGAAGCTTTCTTT

D gene: TRBD2
J gene: TRBJ2-5
clone size: NA
V gene: TRBV28
CDR3 protein: CASSSSGALQETQYF
CDR3 DNA: TGTGCCAGCAGTTCTAGCGGTGCCCTTCAAGAGACCCAGTACTTC

D gene: NA
J gene: TRBJ2-7
clone size: NA
V gene: TRBV2
CDR3 protein: CASSEGQKDTNEQYF
CDR3 DNA: TGTGCCAGCAGTGAAGGACAGAAGGATACTAACGAGCAGTACTTC

D gene: TRBD1
J gene: TRBJ1-2
clone size: NA
V gene: TRBV19
CDR3 protein: CASSPTGTGANYGYTF
CDR3 DNA: TGTGCCAGTAGTCCTACCGGGACAGGGGCTAACTATGGCTACACCTTC

D gene: NA
J gene: TRBJ2-1
clone size: NA
V gene: TRBV7-8
CDR3 protein: CASSITTDYPGNGEQFF
CDR3 DNA: TGTGCCAGCAGCATCACAACGGACTACCCAGGGAACGGGGAGCAGTTCTTC

D gene: NA
J gene: TRBJ1-5
clone size: NA
V gene: TRBV5-6
CDR3 protein: CASSSEGFNQPQHF
CDR3 DNA: TGTGCCAGCAGCTCCGAGGGTTTCAATCAGCCCCAGCATTTT

D gene: TRBD1
J gene: TRBJ2-2
clone size: NA
V gene: TRBV24-1
CDR3 protein: CATSELGQGNTGELFF
CDR3 DNA: TGTGCCACCAGTGAGCTGGGACAGGGGAACACCGGGGAGCTGTTTTTT

D gene: TRBD1
J gene: TRBJ2-2
clone size: NA
V gene: TRBV7-3
CDR3 protein: CASSRTGFGSTGELFF
CDR3 DNA: TGTGCCAGCAGCCGGACAGGGTTTGGTAGCACCGGGGAGCTGTTTTTT

D gene: NA
J gene: TRBJ1-6
clone size: NA
V gene: TRBV5-4
CDR3 protein: CASSFGGEGSPLHF
CDR3 DNA: TGTGCCAGCAGCTTCGGGGGGGAAGGTTCACCCCTCCACTTT

D gene: NA
J gene: TRBJ1-1
clone size: NA
V gene: TRBV11-2
CDR3 protein: CASSLSGGVTEAFF
CDR3 DNA: TGTGCCAGCAGCTTAAGCGGAGGTGTCACTGAAGCTTTCTTT

D gene: TRBD2
J gene: TRBJ2-1
clone size: NA
V gene: TRBV19
CDR3 protein: CASSGQGSSGSSYNEQFF
CDR3 DNA: TGTGCCAGTAGCGGACAGGGATCTAGCGGGAGCTCCTACAATGAGCAGTTCTTC

D gene: TRBD1
J gene: TRBJ1-5
clone size: NA
V gene: TRBV19
CDR3 protein: CASSMGQGSNQPQHF
CDR3 DNA: TGTGCCAGTAGTATGGGACAGGGGAGTAATCAGCCCCAGCATTTT

D gene: NA
J gene: TRBJ2-7
clone size: NA
V gene: TRBV10-3
CDR3 protein: CAISDGTYEQYF
CDR3 DNA: TGTGCCATCAGTGACGGTACCTACGAGCAGTACTTC

D gene: TRBD1
J gene: TRBJ1-2
clone size: NA
V gene: TRBV5-4
CDR3 protein: CASSLGGQGANYGYTF
CDR3 DNA: TGTGCCAGCAGCTTGGGCGGACAGGGGGCTAACTATGGCTACACCTTC

D gene: NA
J gene: TRBJ2-3
clone size: few
V gene: TRBV7-8
CDR3 protein: CASSLQGSRTDTQYF
CDR3 DNA: TGTGCCAGCAGCTTACAGGGATCGAGGACAGATACGCAGTATTTT

D gene: NA
J gene: TRBJ1-2
clone size: once
V gene: TRBV3-1/TRBV3-2
CDR3 protein: CASSQTGNYGYTF
CDR3 DNA: TGTGCCAGCAGCCAGACGGGTAACTATGGCTACACCTTC

D gene: TRBD1
J gene: TRBJ2-1
clone size: NA
V gene: TRBV24-1
CDR3 protein: CATSGPYGTGVYNEQFF
CDR3 DNA: TGTGCCACCAGTGGTCCCTACGGGACAGGGGTCTACAATGAGCAGTTCTTC

D gene: TRBD1
J gene: TRBJ1-1
clone size: NA
V gene: TRBV9
CDR3 protein: CASSVGTGEKNTEAFF
CDR3 DNA: TGTGCCAGCAGCGTAGGGACAGGGGAAAAGAACACTGAAGCTTTCTTT

D gene: NA
J gene: TRBJ2-2
clone size: NA
V gene: TRBV24-1
CDR3 protein: CATSDTDKHQGTGELFF
CDR3 DNA: TGTGCCACCAGTGACACTGACAAGCACCAGGGCACCGGGGAGCTGTTTTTT

D gene: NA
J gene: TRBJ2-3
clone size: NA
V gene: TRBV6-6
CDR3 protein: CASSRQTARTDTQYF
CDR3 DNA: TGTGCCAGCAGTCGACAGACTGCCCGCACAGATACGCAGTATTTT

D gene: TRBD2
J gene: TRBJ2-2
clone size: NA
V gene: TRBV7-9
CDR3 protein: CASSSGTSGGLNTGELFF
CDR3 DNA: TGTGCCAGCAGTTCCGGGACTAGCGGGGGCCTTAACACCGGGGAGCTGTTTTTT

D gene: NA
J gene: TRBJ2-3
clone size: NA
V gene: TRBV7-8
CDR3 protein: CASSGGDLDTQYF
CDR3 DNA: TGTGCCAGCAGCGGAGGCGATCTGGATACGCAGTATTTT

D gene: NA
J gene: TRBJ2-1
clone size: NA
V gene: TRBV7-2
CDR3 protein: CASSAGAGAYNEQFF
CDR3 DNA: TGTGCCAGCAGCGCGGGGGCGGGGGCGTACAATGAGCAGTTCTTC

D gene: TRBD1
J gene: TRBJ2-7
clone size: NA
V gene: TRBV29-1
CDR3 protein: CSVGDRVSEQYF
CDR3 DNA: TGCAGCGTTGGGGACAGGGTCAGCGAGCAGTACTTC

D gene: NA
J gene: TRBJ1-2
clone size: few
V gene: TRBV5-1
CDR3 protein: CASSLLDSNYGYTF
CDR3 DNA: TGCGCCAGCAGCTTGCTGGACAGTAACTATGGCTACACCTTC

D gene: NA
J gene: TRBJ1-2
clone size: NA
V gene: TRBV11-2
CDR3 protein: CASSLGPRDGYTF
CDR3 DNA: TGTGCCAGCAGCTTAGGGCCCCGGGATGGCTACACCTTC

D gene: TRBD2
J gene: TRBJ2-7
clone size: once
V gene: TRBV3-1/TRBV3-2
CDR3 protein: CASSQVGGSSYEQYF
CDR3 DNA: TGTGCCAGCAGCCAAGTGGGGGGGTCTTCCTACGAGCAGTACTTC

D gene: TRBD2
J gene: TRBJ2-7
clone size: NA
V gene: TRBV5-1
CDR3 protein: CASSTGTSGRLTYEQYF
CDR3 DNA: TGCGCCAGCAGCACCGGGACTAGCGGGAGATTAACCTACGAGCAGTACTTC

D gene: NA
J gene: TRBJ1-5
clone size: NA
V gene: TRBV24-1
CDR3 protein: CATSAGLSNQPQHF
CDR3 DNA: TGTGCCACCAGTGCCGGGTTGAGCAATCAGCCCCAGCATTTT

D gene: NA
J gene: TRBJ2-7
clone size: NA
V gene: TRBV29-1
CDR3 protein: CSVKTDTYEQYF
CDR3 DNA: TGCAGCGTTAAGACAGATACCTACGAGCAGTACTTC